In its sample, the clone carrying this T cell receptor (beta chain) was seen many times. Germline V gene sequence: CDR1 SGHRS, CDR2 YFSETQ. V was trimmed by 1 base and J by 0 bases, leaving 23 bases between them. The CDR3 is made up of 19 amino acids. The library targeted TCRbeta and was prepared with unique molecular identifiers. TCRdb re-derived calls from the PCR reads in MiXCR, one entry per CDR3 protein. The table shows over 150,000 distinct CDR3 sequences, with less than 15% occurring only once. This sample was included in a study of T-cell reconstitution after alpha-beta-depleted transplantation in children.

This material consisted of PBMCs from the stem cell graft donor, taken from the stem cell graft. The V and J genes are TRBV5-1 and TRBJ2-7; a possible D gene is TRBD1 (5 bases). This TCR came from a human donor who donated a stem cell graft to a child with acute lymphoblastic leukemia. DNA for the CDR3: TGCGCCAGCAGCTTGTGGCTGAGTACTCAGGGTTACCCCTCCTACGAGCAGTACTTC. Amino acids: CASSLWLSTQGYPSYEQYF.